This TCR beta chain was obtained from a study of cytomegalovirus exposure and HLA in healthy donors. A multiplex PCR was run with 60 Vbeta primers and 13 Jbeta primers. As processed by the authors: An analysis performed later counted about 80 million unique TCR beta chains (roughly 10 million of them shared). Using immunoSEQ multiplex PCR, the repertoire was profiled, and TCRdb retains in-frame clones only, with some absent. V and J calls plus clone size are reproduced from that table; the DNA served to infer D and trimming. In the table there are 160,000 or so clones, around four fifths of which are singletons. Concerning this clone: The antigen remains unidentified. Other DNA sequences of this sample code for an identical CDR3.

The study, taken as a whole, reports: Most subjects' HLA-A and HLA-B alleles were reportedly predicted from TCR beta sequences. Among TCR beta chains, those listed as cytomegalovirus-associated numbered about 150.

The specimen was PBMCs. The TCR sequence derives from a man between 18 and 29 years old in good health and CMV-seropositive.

For the CDR3, the DNA is TGTGCCAGCAGCTTAGACTTAAACACTGAAGCTTTCTTT. The encoded protein is CASSLDLNTEAFF. The V and J genes are TRBV11-3 and TRBJ1-1; D gene ambiguous. Trimming took 0 bases from V and 2 from J, leaving 4 bases between them. The germline gives CDR1 SGHNT, CDR2 YENEEA. The CDR3 has 13 residues.